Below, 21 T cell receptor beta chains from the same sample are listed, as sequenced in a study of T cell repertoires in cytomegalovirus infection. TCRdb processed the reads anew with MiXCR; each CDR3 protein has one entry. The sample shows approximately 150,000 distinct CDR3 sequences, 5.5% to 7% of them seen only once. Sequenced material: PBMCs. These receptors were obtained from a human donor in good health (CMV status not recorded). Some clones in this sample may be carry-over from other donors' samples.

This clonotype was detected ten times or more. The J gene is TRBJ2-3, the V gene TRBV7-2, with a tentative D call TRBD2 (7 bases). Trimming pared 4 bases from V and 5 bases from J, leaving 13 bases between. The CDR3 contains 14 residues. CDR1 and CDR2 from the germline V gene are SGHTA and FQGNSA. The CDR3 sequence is CASSSVGGEDTQYF. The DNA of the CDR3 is TGTGCCAGCAGCTCCGTAGGGGGGGAAGATACGCAGTATTTT. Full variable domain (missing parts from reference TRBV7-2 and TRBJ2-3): GAGVSQSPSNKVTEKGKDVELRCDPISGHTALYWYRQSLGQGLEFLIYFQGNSAPDKSGLPSDRFSAERTGGSVSTLTIQRTQQEDSAVYLCASSSVGGEDTQYFGPGTRLTVL.

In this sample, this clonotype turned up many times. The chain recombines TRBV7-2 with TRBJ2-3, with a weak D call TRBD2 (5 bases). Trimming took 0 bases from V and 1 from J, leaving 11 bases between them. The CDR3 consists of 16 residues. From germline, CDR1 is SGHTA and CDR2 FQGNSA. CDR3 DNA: TGTGCCAGCAGCTTAGCCCGGAGGCGGGGCACAGATACGCAGTATTTT. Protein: CASSLARRRGTDTQYF.

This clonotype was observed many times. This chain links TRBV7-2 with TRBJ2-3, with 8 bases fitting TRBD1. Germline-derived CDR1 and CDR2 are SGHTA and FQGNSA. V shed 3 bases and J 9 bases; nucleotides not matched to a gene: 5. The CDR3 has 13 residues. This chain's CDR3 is CASSFDGQGTQYF. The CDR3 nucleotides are TGTGCCAGCAGCTTCGACGGACAGGGCACGCAGTATTTT.

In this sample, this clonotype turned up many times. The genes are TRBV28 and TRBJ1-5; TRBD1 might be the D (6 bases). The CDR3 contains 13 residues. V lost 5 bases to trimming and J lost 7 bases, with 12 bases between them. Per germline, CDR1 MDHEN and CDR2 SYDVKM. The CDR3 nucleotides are TGTGCCAGCAGTAACAGGGTTGACCAGCCCCAGCATTTT. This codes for CASSNRVDQPQHF. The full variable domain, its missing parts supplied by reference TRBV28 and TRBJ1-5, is DVKVTQSSRYLVKRTGEKVFLECVQDMDHENMFWYRQDPGLGLRLIYFSYDVKMKEKGDIPEGYSVSREKKERFSLILESASTNQTSMYLCASSNRVDQPQHFGDGTRLSIL.

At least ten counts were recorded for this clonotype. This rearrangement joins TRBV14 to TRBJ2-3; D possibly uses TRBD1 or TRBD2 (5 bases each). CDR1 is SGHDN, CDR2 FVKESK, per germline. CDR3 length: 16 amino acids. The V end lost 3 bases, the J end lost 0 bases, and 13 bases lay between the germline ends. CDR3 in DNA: TGTGCCAGCAGCCAGCTTGGGGGAAGTAGCACAGATACGCAGTATTTT. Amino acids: CASSQLGGSSTDTQYF.

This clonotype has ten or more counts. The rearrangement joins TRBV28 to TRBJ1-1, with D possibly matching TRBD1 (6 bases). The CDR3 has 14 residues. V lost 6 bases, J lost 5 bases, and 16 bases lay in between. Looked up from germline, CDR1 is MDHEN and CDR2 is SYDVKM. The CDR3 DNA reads TGTGCCAGCAGACTACAGGGACCTGAAACTGAAGCTTTCTTT. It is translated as CASRLQGPETEAFF.

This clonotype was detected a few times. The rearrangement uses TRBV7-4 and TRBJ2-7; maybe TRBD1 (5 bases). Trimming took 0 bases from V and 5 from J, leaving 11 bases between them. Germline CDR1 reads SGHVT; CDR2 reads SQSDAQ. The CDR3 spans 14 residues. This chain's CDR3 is CASSLAGVQDEQYF. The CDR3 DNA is TGTGCCAGCAGCTTAGCAGGGGTCCAAGACGAGCAGTACTTC.

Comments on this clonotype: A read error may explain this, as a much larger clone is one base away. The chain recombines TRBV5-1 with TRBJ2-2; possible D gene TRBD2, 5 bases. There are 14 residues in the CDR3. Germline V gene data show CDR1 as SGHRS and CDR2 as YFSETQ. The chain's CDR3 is CASGTAANTGELVF. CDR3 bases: TGCGCCAGCGGCACAGCCGCGAACACCGGGGAGCTGGTTTTT.

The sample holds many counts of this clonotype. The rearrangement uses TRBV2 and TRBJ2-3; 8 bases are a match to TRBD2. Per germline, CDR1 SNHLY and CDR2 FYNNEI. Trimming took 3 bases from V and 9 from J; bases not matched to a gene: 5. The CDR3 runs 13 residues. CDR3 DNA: TGTGCCAGCAGTGATTTCGAGCGGGGGACGCAGTATTTT. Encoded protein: CASSDFERGTQYF.

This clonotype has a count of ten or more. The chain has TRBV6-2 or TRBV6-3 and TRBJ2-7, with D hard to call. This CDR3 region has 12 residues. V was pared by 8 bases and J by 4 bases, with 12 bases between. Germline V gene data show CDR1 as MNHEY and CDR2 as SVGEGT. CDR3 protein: CASGDTLYEQYF. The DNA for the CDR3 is TGTGCCAGCGGAGACACCCTTTACGAGCAGTACTTC.

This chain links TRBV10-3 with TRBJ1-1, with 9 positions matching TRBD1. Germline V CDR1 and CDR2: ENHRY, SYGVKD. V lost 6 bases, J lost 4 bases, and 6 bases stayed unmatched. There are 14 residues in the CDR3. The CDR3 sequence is CAIRGTGKATEAFF. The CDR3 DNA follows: TGTGCCATCAGGGGGACAGGGAAGGCCACTGAAGCTTTCTTT.

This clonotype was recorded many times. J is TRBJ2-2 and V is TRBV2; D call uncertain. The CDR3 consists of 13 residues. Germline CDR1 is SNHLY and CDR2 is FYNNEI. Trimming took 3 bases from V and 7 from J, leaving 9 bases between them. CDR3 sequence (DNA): TGTGCCAGCAGTGATAGGGTTGACGGGGAGCTGTTTTTT. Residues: CASSDRVDGELFF.

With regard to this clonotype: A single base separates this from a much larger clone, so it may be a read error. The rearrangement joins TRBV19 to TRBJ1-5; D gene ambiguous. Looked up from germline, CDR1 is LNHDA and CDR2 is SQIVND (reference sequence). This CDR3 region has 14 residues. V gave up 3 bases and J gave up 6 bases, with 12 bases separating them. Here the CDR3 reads CASSMSVGPQPQHF. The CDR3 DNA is TGTGCCAGTAGTATGTCAGTCGGGCCTCAGCCCCAGCATTTT.

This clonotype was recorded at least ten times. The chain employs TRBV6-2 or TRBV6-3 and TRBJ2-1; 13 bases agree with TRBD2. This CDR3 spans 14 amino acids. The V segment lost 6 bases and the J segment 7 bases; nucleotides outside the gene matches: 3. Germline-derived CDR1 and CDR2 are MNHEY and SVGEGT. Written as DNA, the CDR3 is TGTGCCAGCAGAACTAGCGGGGGGGGTAATGAGCAGTTCTTC. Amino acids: CASRTSGGGNEQFF.

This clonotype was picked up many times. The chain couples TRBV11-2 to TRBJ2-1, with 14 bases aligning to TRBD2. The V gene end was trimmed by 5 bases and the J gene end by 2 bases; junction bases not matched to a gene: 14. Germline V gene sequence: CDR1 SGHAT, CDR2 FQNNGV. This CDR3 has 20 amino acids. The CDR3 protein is CASSRPGTSGGLSAYNEQFF. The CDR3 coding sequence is TGTGCCAGCAGCCGTCCCGGGACTAGCGGGGGACTTTCTGCCTACAATGAGCAGTTCTTC.

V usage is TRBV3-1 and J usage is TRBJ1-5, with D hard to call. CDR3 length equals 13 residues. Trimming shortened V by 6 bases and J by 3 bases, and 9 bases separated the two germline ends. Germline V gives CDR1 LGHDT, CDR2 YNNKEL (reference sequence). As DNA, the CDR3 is TGTGCCAGCAGTCCAGATCTCAATCAGCCCCAGCATTTT. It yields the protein CASSPDLNQPQHF. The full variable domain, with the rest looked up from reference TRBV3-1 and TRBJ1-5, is DTAVSQTPKYLVTQMGNDKSIKCEQNLGHDTMYWYKQDSKKFLKIMFSYNNKELIINETVPNRFSPKSPDKAHLNLHINSLELGDSAVYFCASSPDLNQPQHFGDGTRLSIL.

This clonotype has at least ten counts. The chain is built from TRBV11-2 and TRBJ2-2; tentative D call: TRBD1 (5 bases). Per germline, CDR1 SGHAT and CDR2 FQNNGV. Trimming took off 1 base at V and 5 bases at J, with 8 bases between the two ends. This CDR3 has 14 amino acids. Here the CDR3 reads CASSLGTRTGELFF. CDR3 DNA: TGTGCCAGCAGCTTAGGGACAAGGACCGGGGAGCTGTTTTTT.

In DNA, the CDR3 is TGTGCCACCAGTGATCGTACCGGGACAGGGTCCTCCACTATCTCCCAACTGATGAACACTGAAGCTTTCTTT. Amino acids: CATSDRTGTGSSTISQLMNTEAFF. This chain links TRBV24-1 with TRBJ1-1, with TRBD1 matching 9 bases. The CDR3 consists of 24 residues. V shed 3 bases and J 0 bases; nucleotides not matched to a gene: 28. Germline values: CDR1 KGHDR, CDR2 SFDVKD.

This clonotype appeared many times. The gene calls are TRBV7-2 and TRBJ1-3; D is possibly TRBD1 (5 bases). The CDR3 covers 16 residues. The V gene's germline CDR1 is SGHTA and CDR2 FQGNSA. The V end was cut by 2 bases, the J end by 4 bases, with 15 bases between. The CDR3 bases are TGTGCCAGCAGCTTATCGATGGGGGGTTACGGAAACACCATATATTTT. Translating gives CASSLSMGGYGNTIYF.

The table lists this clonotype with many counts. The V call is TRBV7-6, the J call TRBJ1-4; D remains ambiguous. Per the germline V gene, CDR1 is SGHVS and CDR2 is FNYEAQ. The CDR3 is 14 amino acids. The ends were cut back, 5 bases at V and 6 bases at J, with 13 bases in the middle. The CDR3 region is CASSVTVKDEKLFF. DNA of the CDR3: TGTGCCAGCAGCGTCACAGTAAAAGATGAAAAACTGTTTTTT.

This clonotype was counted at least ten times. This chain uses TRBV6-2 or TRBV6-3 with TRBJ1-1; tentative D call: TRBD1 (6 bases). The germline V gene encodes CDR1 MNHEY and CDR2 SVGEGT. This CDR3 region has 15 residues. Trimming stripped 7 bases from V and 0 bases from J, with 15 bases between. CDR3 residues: CASTIGQILNTEAFF. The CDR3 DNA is TGTGCCAGCACCATTGGACAGATCTTGAACACTGAAGCTTTCTTT.